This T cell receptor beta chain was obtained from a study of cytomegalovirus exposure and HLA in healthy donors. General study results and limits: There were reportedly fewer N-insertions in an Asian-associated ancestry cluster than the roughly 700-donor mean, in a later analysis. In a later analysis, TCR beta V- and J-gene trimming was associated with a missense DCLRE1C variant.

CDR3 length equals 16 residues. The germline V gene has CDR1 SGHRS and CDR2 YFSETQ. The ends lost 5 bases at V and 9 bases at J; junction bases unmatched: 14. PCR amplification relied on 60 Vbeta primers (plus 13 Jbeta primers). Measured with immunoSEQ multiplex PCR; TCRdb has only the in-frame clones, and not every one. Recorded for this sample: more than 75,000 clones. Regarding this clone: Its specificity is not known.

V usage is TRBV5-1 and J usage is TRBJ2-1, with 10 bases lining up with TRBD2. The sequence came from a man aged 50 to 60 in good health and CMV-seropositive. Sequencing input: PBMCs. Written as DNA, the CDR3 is TGCGCCAGCAGAGCGACGGGACTAGCGAGGGCCGGTGAGCAGTTCTTC. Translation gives CASRATGLARAGEQFF.